This record looks at one TCR beta chain sequence and its context. This entry belongs to a study of blood T cell repertoires in COVID-19. Study-wide context: Samples of COVID-19 (acute and convalescent) were obtained from the United States, Italy and Spain. PBMCs, B-cell-depleted T cells, or T cells were the source of the cDNA or gDNA that made up the material.

In the source study's methods: Estimates of nucleated cell counts were drawn from the amplification of reference gene primers. The repertoire was sequenced with immunoSEQ multiplex PCR; TCRdb's copy has only in-frame clones and lacks some. V, J and clone size were drawn from that table, and D and trimming were deduced from the DNA. Of under 150,000 clones listed, more than 75% are singletons. Germline V gene data show CDR1 as GTSNPN and CDR2 as SVGIG (reference sequence). This CDR3 is 12 amino acids long. V was clipped by 4 bases and J by 3 bases, with 7 bases between them. The gene calls are TRBV30 and TRBJ2-1; D possibly corresponds to TRBD1 (5 bases). The material sequenced was peripheral blood. The TCR originated in a human donor in a cohort sampled during active COVID-19. CDR3 bases: TGTGCCTGGACAGGGCGCTACAATGAGCAGTTCTTC. Amino acids: CAWTGRYNEQFF.